Sequencing of this T cell receptor (beta chain) was carried out in a study of siplizumab effects on memory and regulatory T cells. Study-level findings and limits: There was no confirmation of the suppressive function of proliferating Tregs from siplizumab cultures. With siplizumab, mappable alloreactive CD4+ clones averaged 68.8% Treg-derived, versus 25% to 30% in controls. Alloreactive sequences tracing back to unstimulated CD4+ memory cells fell significantly with siplizumab. Proliferating CD4+ or CD8+ clones, roughly 80-96% of them, lacked an assignable naive or memory phenotype.

A remark on this clone: The antigen is not known.

Generated by immunoSEQ multiplex PCR, the TCRdb table keeps only in-frame clones and is missing some. The sample contains some 65,000 clones, 75% to 90% of which appear only once. Germline V lookup: CDR1 MNHEY, CDR2 SVGAGI. The length of the CDR3 is 15 residues. The V end was cut by 5 bases, the J end by 5 bases, with 16 bases between. The source of this sequence is a human donor in good health. The material sequenced was Tregs sorted from blood. J is TRBJ2-1 and V is TRBV6-5, with D maybe TRBD1 (6 bases). The CDR3 DNA is TGTGCCAGCAGTCGCAGGATTGCAGGGGACAATGAGCAGTTCTTC. Residues: CASSRRIAGDNEQFF.